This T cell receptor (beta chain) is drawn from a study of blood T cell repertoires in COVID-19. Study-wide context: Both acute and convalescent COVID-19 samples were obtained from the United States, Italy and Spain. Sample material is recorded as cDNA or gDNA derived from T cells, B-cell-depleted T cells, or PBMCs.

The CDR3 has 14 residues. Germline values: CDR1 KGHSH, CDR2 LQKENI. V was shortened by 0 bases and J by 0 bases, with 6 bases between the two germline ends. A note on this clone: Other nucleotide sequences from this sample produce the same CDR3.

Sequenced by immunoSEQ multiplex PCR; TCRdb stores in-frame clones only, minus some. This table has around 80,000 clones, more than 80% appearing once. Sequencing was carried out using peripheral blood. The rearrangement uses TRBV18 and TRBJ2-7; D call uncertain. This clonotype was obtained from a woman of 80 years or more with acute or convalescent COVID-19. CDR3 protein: CASSPPGLSYEQYF. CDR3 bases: TGTGCCAGCTCACCACCGGGCCTCTCCTACGAGCAGTACTTC.